Presented here are 18 T cell receptor beta chains from one specimen sequenced in a study of CD8 T cells in Susac syndrome. Random hexamers were used to reverse transcribe the RNA input (0.5 to 1 ug). MiXCR, applied by TCRdb to the immunoSEQ multiplex PCR reads, yields one record per CDR3 protein. Of 210,000 or so distinct CDR3 sequences listed, about 95% are singletons. The sample was CD4+ T cells from PBMCs. These TCRs come from a human donor with Susac syndrome.

V usage is TRBV20-1 and J usage is TRBJ1-4; D remains unclear. With 5 bases removed from V and 3 bases from J, the gap between germline ends came to 25 bases. The germline CDR1 and CDR2 sequences are DFQATT and SNEGSKA (reference sequence). The CDR3 extends over 18 amino acids. CDR3 sequence reads: CSAPHGEGLGFANEKLFF. For the CDR3, the DNA is TGCAGTGCTCCACACGGGGAGGGTCTAGGGTTTGCTAATGAAAAACTGTTTTTT.

The chain links TRBV18 to TRBJ2-2; tentative D call: TRBD2 (6 bases). Trimming shortened V by 8 bases and J by 2 bases, and 12 bases separated the two germline ends. The germline V gene encodes CDR1 KGHSH and CDR2 LQKENI. There are 14 residues in the CDR3. CDR3 in DNA: TGTGCCAGCCGCGGGGATCCAAACACCGGGGAGCTGTTTTTT. This codes for CASRGDPNTGELFF.

The chain links TRBV20-1 to TRBJ1-1; 10 nucleotides line up with TRBD1. There are 17 residues in the CDR3. V shed 3 bases, J shed 3 bases, and the junction held 13 bases outside the gene matches. From germline, CDR1 is DFQATT and CDR2 SNEGSKA (reference sequence). CDR3 in DNA: TGCAGTGCTAGGCAGGGACAGGGGCTGATTCGGTACACTGAAGCTTTCTTT. The encoded protein is CSARQGQGLIRYTEAFF.

This sequence joins TRBV19 and TRBJ1-2, with D possibly TRBD1 on 6 matching bases. CDR3 length: 13 amino acids. V lost 5 bases, J lost 5 bases, and 12 bases lay in between. Germline V gene lookup returns CDR1 LNHDA and CDR2 SQIVND (reference sequence). CDR3 amino acids: CASSRTVVYGYTF. DNA for the CDR3: TGTGCCAGTAGTCGGACAGTGGTTTATGGCTACACCTTC.

The J gene is TRBJ2-7, the V gene TRBV5-4; the match to TRBD1 covers 8 bases. The CDR3 totals 14 residues. V lost 3 bases, J lost 2 bases, and 4 bases stayed unmatched. The germline CDR1 and CDR2 sequences are SGHNT and YYREEE (reference sequence). The CDR3 loop is CASSWRTGPYEQYF. The CDR3 DNA sequence: TGTGCCAGCAGCTGGAGGACAGGGCCCTACGAGCAGTACTTC.

The chain is built from TRBV20-1 and TRBJ2-4, with D unclear. Germline values: CDR1 DFQATT, CDR2 SNEGSKA (reference sequence). The CDR3 runs 13 residues. The V and J ends lost 5 bases and 0 bases respectively, with 8 bases between them. The DNA of the CDR3 is TGCAGTGCTGCTAGGTCAGCCAAAAACATTCAGTACTTC. It yields the protein CSAARSAKNIQYF.

This chain joins TRBV7-8 and TRBJ2-5, with 7 positions matching TRBD1. Germline lookup yields CDR1 SGHVS and CDR2 FQNEAQ. There are 16 residues in the CDR3. V was clipped by 1 base and J by 6 bases; unmatched bases: 11. This chain's CDR3 is CASSLVGSGQLKTQYF. The CDR3 DNA reads TGTGCCAGCAGCTTAGTAGGCTCGGGACAGTTAAAGACCCAGTACTTC.

V gene TRBV4-2 combines with J gene TRBJ2-3; TRBD1 might be the D (5 bases). This CDR3 comprises 14 residues. The V gene lost 0 bases and the J gene lost 3 bases, with 7 bases spanning the gap. CDR1 LGHNA and CDR2 YNFKEQ come from the germline V gene. The CDR3 loop is CASSQEKGTDTQYF. The CDR3 bases are TGTGCCAGCAGCCAAGAGAAGGGGACAGATACGCAGTATTTT.

V is TRBV28 and J is TRBJ2-1, with 11 bases aligning to TRBD1. CDR1 is MDHEN, CDR2 SYDVKM, per germline. The trim removed 4 bases at V and 8 bases at J, leaving 10 bases unmatched. The CDR3 totals 16 residues. The CDR3 nucleotides are TGTGCCAGCAGTTCAGCCGGGACAGGGGGAATTGATGAGCAGTTCTTC. Protein: CASSSAGTGGIDEQFF.

This clonotype was seen more than once but under ten times. The chain uses TRBV2 and TRBJ2-6; D is unresolved. V lost 3 bases and J lost 0, with 6 bases in between. The CDR3 length is 15 residues. Germline-derived CDR1 and CDR2 are SNHLY and FYNNEI. CDR3 sequence: CASSDWASGANVLTF. DNA for the CDR3: TGTGCCAGCAGTGATTGGGCCTCTGGGGCCAACGTCCTGACTTTC.

The chain joins TRBV29-1 to TRBJ2-5; 7 bases align to TRBD1. The J segment lost 5 bases and the V segment lost 1 base, leaving 10 bases of the junction unmatched. The CDR3 runs to 15 residues. Germline V gives CDR1 SQVTM, CDR2 ANQGSEA. In DNA form, the CDR3 reads TGCAGCGTTGAAGGGAGACAGGGATCATGGGAGACCCAGTACTTC. Translated, it gives CSVEGRQGSWETQYF.

The chain uses TRBV6-6 and TRBJ1-6, with D tentatively TRBD1 (5 bases). Germline V gene lookup returns CDR1 MNHNY and CDR2 SVGAGI (reference sequence). V was cut by 8 bases and J by 7 bases, with 12 bases left in between. The CDR3 sequence is 13 residues long. CDR3: CASRPGVNSPLHF. DNA of the CDR3: TGTGCCAGCCGGCCGGGGGTGAATTCACCCCTCCACTTT.

This chain connects TRBV12-3 or TRBV12-4 to TRBJ1-5; 7 bases match TRBD1. V gave up 6 bases and J gave up 1 base; unmatched junction bases: 9. CDR3 size: 16 residues. CDR3 region: CASSWGGQQSNQPQHF. DNA for the CDR3: TGTGCCAGCAGCTGGGGGGGACAGCAAAGCAATCAGCCCCAGCATTTT.

This clonotype was observed once. The chain recombines TRBV4-1 with TRBJ2-5; no definite D call. The CDR3 spans 13 residues. Germline CDR1 reads MGHRA; CDR2 reads YSYEKL. Trimming took 1 base from V and 5 from J, leaving 8 bases between them. DNA of the CDR3: TGCGCCAGCAGCCAAGTAATAGGGGAGACCCAGTACTTC. It translates to CASSQVIGETQYF.

The chain uses TRBV27 and TRBJ2-7; D may be TRBD1 (5 bases). The V end lost 3 bases, the J end lost 2 bases, and 14 bases lay between the germline ends. CDR3 length equals 15 residues. The V gene's germline CDR1 is MNHEY and CDR2 SMNVEV (reference sequence). Here the CDR3 DNA reads TGTGCCAGCAGTTTCGACAGCACCCAACCCTACGAGCAGTACTTC. As protein: CASSFDSTQPYEQYF.

This sequence joins TRBV30 and TRBJ2-1; TRBD2 is a possible D gene (5 bases). The CDR3 consists of 11 residues. Deletions cut 8 bases from V and 5 bases from J, with 10 bases between. Germline loops: CDR1 GTSNPN, CDR2 SVGIG (reference sequence). CDR3 sequence: CAQRANNEQFF. CDR3 DNA sequence: TGTGCCCAGAGGGCCAACAATGAGCAGTTCTTC.

The chain employs TRBV18 and TRBJ2-7; 7 bases map to TRBD1. Germline V gene lookup returns CDR1 KGHSH and CDR2 LQKENI. Trimming at V came to 6 bases and at J to 5 bases, leaving 7 bases not matched to a gene. The CDR3 totals 13 residues. The CDR3 here is CASSQGQRNEQYF. The DNA for the CDR3 is TGTGCCAGCTCCCAGGGACAGAGGAACGAGCAGTACTTC.

V usage is TRBV10-2 and J usage is TRBJ1-2, with D possibly TRBD1 on 6 matching bases. The germline V gene encodes CDR1 WSHSY and CDR2 SAAADI. Deletions cut 10 bases from V and 0 bases from J, with 12 bases between. The CDR3 loop spans 13 amino acids. CDR3: CATGGGANYGYTF. CDR3 bases: TGCGCCACCGGCGGGGGCGCTAACTATGGCTACACCTTC.